This TCR beta chain emerged from a study of shared clonotypes between healthy human individuals. Study details: Per-donor plates numbered three CD4 naive, three CD4 memory, two CD8 naive and one CD8 memory.

Concerning this clone: What it binds is unknown.

Germline trimming cut 6 bases from V and 2 bases from J; bases unmatched to any gene: 3. CDR3 length: 14 residues. Looked up from germline, CDR1 is MDHEN and CDR2 is SYDVKM. Per the authors' pipeline: ImmunoSEQ output held junction-only sequences without quality scores, so filtering differed. The assay was immunoSEQ multiplex PCR, and TCRdb's table has in-frame clones only and misses some. The V and J calls and the clone size are those of that table, but D and trimming were determined from the DNA. Of 2 million to 2.5 million clones listed, approximately 93% are singletons. Study-wide points: Sequencing depth was expected to affect clonotype sharing among donors. Sharing across a few donors was seen in about 5% of naive CD4 clonotypes.

The TCR was taken from a man between 18 and 29 years old in good health. Some clones in this sample may be carry-over from other donors' samples. The sample consisted of naive CD4+ T cells from PBMCs. The subset is: CD45RA+ positively selected. The chain is built from TRBV28 and TRBJ2-1; 8 bases are a match to TRBD2. The CDR3 DNA is TGTGCCAGCAGACGGGAGGGCCCCTACAATGAGCAGTTCTTC. Encoded protein: CASRREGPYNEQFF.